Listed below are T cell receptor beta chains from one sample, sequenced in a study of T-cell memory formation after mild COVID-19. TCRdb re-derived calls from the 5' RACE reads in MiXCR, one entry per CDR3 protein. The sample holds about 130,000 distinct CDR3 sequences, under 30% seen once. Sequenced sample: PBMCs or a T cell subset sorted from them (not recorded which). The receptors stem from an adult woman who had mild COVID-19 (a few samples of this study predate the infection). Cell type and time point are not known. CDR3s include the opening cysteine and the closing phenylalanine or tryptophan. The order of the fields is CDR3 length, V gene, CDR3 protein.

11 TRBV28 CASSSPWPQHF
15 TRBV4-1 CASSQEGGPQETQYF
15 TRBV30 CAWSVADYPSGELFF
11 TRBV29-1 CSVVQGAEQYF
15 TRBV4-3 CASSQDFAGEETQYF
12 TRBV29-1 CSVEDGLGGYTF
18 TRBV4-1 CASSQEAGLAGLTDTQYF
13 TRBV7-2 CASSSPSGDEQYF
12 TRBV29-1 CSVPKPGETQYF
15 TRBV5-4 CASSGGTQNTWELFF
18 TRBV7-9 CASSLWGQDGSSQETQYF
14 TRBV2 CASSLQGGTDTQYF
14 TRBV5-1 CASSKGTMNTEAFF
12 TRBV29-1 CSVAPGTYEQYF
14 TRBV28 CASSFRLTDWEAFF
15 TRBV29-1 CSAAGLADSVDTQYF
14 TRBV11-3 CACRGTANTGELFF
14 TRBV12-3/TRBV12-4 CASSPAVRGYGYTF
15 TRBV4-1 CASSQPGTKNNEQFF
14 TRBV2 CASSELGGNQPQHF
17 TRBV24-1 CATSGRTSGPLTDTQYF
17 TRBV4-1 CASSQGGQGEVGDTQYF
15 TRBV12-3/TRBV12-4 CASSPTAGATGELFF
17 TRBV6-7 CASSYSSGQGRNSPLHF